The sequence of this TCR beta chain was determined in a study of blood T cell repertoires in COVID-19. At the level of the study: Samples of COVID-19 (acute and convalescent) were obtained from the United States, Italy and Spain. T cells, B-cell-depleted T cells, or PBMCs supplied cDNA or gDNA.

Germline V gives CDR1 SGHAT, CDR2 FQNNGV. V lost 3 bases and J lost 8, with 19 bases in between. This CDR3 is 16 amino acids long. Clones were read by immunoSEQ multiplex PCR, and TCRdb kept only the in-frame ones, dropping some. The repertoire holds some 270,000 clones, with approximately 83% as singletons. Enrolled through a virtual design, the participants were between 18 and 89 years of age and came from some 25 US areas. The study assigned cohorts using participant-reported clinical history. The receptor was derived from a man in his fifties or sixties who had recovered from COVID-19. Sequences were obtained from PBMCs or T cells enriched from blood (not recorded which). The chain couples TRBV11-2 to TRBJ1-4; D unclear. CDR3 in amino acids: CASSFRPSGRQEKLFF. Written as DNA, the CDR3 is TGTGCCAGCAGCTTTCGCCCTTCAGGCCGTCAGGAAAAACTGTTTTTT.